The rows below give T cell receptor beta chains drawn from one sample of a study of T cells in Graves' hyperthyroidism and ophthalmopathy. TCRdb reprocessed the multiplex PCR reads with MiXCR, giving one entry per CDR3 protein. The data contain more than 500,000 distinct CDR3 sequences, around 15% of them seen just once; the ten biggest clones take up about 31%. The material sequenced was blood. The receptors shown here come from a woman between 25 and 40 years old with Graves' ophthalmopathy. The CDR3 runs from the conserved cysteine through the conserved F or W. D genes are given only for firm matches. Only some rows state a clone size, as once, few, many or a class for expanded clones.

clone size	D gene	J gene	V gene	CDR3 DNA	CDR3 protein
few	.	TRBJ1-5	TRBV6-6	TGTGCCAGCAGTTACTCGGGTAGCGATCAGCCCCAGCATTTT	CASSYSGSDQPQHF
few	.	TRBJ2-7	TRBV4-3	TGCGCCAGCAGCCAAGTAGCACAGGGAATGCGCGAGCAGTACTTC	CASSQVAQGMREQYF
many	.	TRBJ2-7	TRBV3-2	TGTGCCAGCAACCCCAAGCGGGTCTACGAGCAGTACTTC	CASNPKRVYEQYF
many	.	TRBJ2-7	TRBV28	TGTGCCAGCACCGAGACGGGTTACGTGGACGAGCAGTACTTC	CASTETGYVDEQYF
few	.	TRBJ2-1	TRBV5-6	TGTGCCAGCAGCTTGGCCCGGGGACTGGCGGACTACAATGAGCAGTTCTTC	CASSLARGLADYNEQFF
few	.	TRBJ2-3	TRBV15	TGTGCCACCAGCGTAAGGGACAGCACAGATACGCAGTATTTT	CATSVRDSTDTQYF
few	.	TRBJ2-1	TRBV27	TGTGCCAGCAGTCCTCGGGACTTTCCACCTTTCTCCTACAATGAGCAGTTCTTC	CASSPRDFPPFSYNEQFF
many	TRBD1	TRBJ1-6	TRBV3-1	TGTGCCAGCAGCCAGGGACAGGGAGATAATTCACCCCTCCACTTT	CASSQGQGDNSPLHF
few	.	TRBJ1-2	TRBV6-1	TGTGCCAGCAGTGACTCTCGGAACTATGGCTACACCTTC	CASSDSRNYGYTF
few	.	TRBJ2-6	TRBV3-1	TGTGCCAGCAGCCAGAGTCCCTCTGGGGCCAACGTCCTGACTTTC	CASSQSPSGANVLTF
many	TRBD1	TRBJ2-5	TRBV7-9	TGTGCCAGCAGCATGACAGGGGCGGAGACCCAGTACTTC	CASSMTGAETQYF
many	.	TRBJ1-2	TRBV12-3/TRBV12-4	TGTGCCAGCAGTTTCGTGCCGAACTATGGCTACACCTTC	CASSFVPNYGYTF
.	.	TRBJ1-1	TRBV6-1	TGTGCCAGCAGCTCCCTAAGTGGGAGATCCACTGAAGCTTTCTTT	CASSSLSGRSTEAFF
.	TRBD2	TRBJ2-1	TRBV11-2	TGTGCCAGCAGCTTGCGCCGGGGGGGGTATGAGCAGTTCTTC	CASSLRRGGYEQFF
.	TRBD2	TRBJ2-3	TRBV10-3	TGTGCCATCAGTGAGTCTTCTGGTCTAGCGGGAATCCTAACGCAGTATTTT	CAISESSGLAGILTQYF
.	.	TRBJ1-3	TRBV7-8	TGTGCCAGCAGCTTACAGACAGGTTCTGGAAACACCATATATTTT	CASSLQTGSGNTIYF
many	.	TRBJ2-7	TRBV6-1	TGCGCCAGCAGCTTCAACTACGAGCAGTACTTC	CASSFNYEQYF
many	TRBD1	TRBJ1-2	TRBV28	TGTGCCAGCAGACCCGGGACAGTTAATGGCTACACCTTC	CASRPGTVNGYTF
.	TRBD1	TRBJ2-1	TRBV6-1	TGTGCCAGCACCCTCGGACAGGGGGCGGTCAATGAGCAGTTCTTC	CASTLGQGAVNEQFF
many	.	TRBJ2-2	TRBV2	TGTGCCAGCAACCTACGGACAGCGAACACCGGGGAGCTGTTTTTT	CASNLRTANTGELFF
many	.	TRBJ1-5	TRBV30	TGTGCCTGGAGCGTCGGATACAGCAATCAGCCCCAGCATTTT	CAWSVGYSNQPQHF
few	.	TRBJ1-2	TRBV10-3	TGTGCCATCAGTGAGACCCTTAACTATGGCTACACCTTC	CAISETLNYGYTF